These 12 T cell receptor beta chains were sequenced from one sample in a study of response to subunit inactivated influenza vaccine. TCRdb redid the calling of the RT-PCR reads with MiXCR, one entry per CDR3 protein. There are approximately 570,000 distinct CDR3 sequences in the sample; less than 10% occur only once, and roughly 13% lies in the top ten. This sample comprised PBMCs from blood, obtained less than 30 months after vaccination. The receptor source for this set is a man aged 50-75 years who received an inactivated influenza vaccine.

This clonotype was counted at least ten times. The chain combines TRBV6-5 with TRBJ2-1, with a tentative D call TRBD1 (5 bases). CDR3 length: 15 amino acids. Germline CDR1 reads MNHEY; CDR2 reads SVGAGI. V was cut by 2 bases and J by 1 base, with 9 bases left in between. The CDR3, as DNA: TGTGCCAGCAGTTACGGCAGGGTTTCCTACAATGAGCAGTTCTTC. As protein: CASSYGRVSYNEQFF.

This clonotype was recorded a few times. The CDR3, as DNA: TGTGCCAGCAGTTTAGCGGTCAGGGGGATCTATCAGCCCCAGCATTTT. As protein: CASSLAVRGIYQPQHF. V and J are TRBV12-3 or TRBV12-4 and TRBJ1-5; 7 nucleotides agree with TRBD1. The CDR3 has 16 amino acids. After removal of 0 bases from V and 5 bases from J, the junction contained 7 bases not matched to a gene.

This clonotype was observed a handful of times. The chain uses TRBV19 and TRBJ1-6; 7 bases are shared with TRBD1. CDR1 is LNHDA, CDR2 SQIVND, per germline (reference sequence). The CDR3 has 14 residues. V was pared by 7 bases and J by 16 bases, with 16 bases of the junction left unmatched. This CDR3 is CASTPRDSAASLHF. CDR3 nucleotide sequence: TGTGCCAGTACCCCCCGGGACAGCGCGGCGTCACTCCACTTT.

The chain uses TRBV20-1 and TRBJ2-3, with 7 bases aligning to TRBD2. The V gene's germline CDR1 is DFQATT and CDR2 SNEGSKA (reference sequence). The CDR3 runs 16 residues. The chain's CDR3 is CCARIVVGGSTDTQYF. CDR3 in DNA: TGCTGCGCTAGGATCGTAGTGGGGGGGAGCACAGATACGCAGTATTTT.

In its sample, this clonotype was seen a few times. V is TRBV3-1 and J is TRBJ2-1; D possibly uses TRBD1 or TRBD2 (6 bases each). CDR3 size: 15 residues. Per the germline V gene, CDR1 is LGHDT and CDR2 is YNNKEL (reference sequence). V gave up 1 base and J gave up 8 bases, with 15 bases separating them. The CDR3 DNA follows: TGTGCCAGCAGCCAAGGAGGTTCGGGGGCCCATGAGCAGTTCTTC. This sequence encodes CASSQGGSGAHEQFF.

This clonotype was observed a handful of times. The gene calls are TRBV12-3 or TRBV12-4 and TRBJ1-5; D not resolved. This CDR3 is built from 15 residues. With 6 bases removed from V and 6 bases from J, the gap between germline ends came to 18 bases. This chain's CDR3 is CASSLGRQELQPQHF. DNA for the CDR3: TGTGCCAGCAGCCTGGGGAGGCAGGAGCTTCAGCCCCAGCATTTT.

V is TRBV6-2 or TRBV6-3 and J is TRBJ2-2; 8 bases map to TRBD2. Germline V gene sequence: CDR1 MNHEY, CDR2 SVGEGT. The CDR3 contains 16 residues. J gave up 4 bases and V 2 bases, and 6 bases lay outside the gene matches. This CDR3 reads CASSYESGGRTGELFF. The CDR3 nucleotides are TGTGCCAGCAGTTACGAAAGCGGGGGCCGCACCGGGGAGCTGTTTTTT.

Many counts were recorded for this clonotype. This chain's CDR3 is CASSYIRGFYEQYF. The CDR3 nucleotides read TGTGCCAGCAGTTACATCAGGGGTTTCTACGAGCAGTACTTC. V usage is TRBV6-2 or TRBV6-3 and J usage is TRBJ2-7; weak D call: TRBD1 (6 bases). The CDR3 contains 14 residues. Trimming cost V 2 bases and J 3 bases, with 11 bases left between them. The germline V gene has CDR1 MNHEY and CDR2 SVGEGT.

The chain combines TRBV7-8 with TRBJ2-5, with 11 bases aligning to TRBD2. The CDR3 covers 16 residues. J lost 3 bases, V lost 3 bases, and 6 bases had no gene match. The germline gives CDR1 SGHVS, CDR2 FQNEAQ. Here the CDR3 reads CASSFSSGGVEETQYF. As DNA, the CDR3 is TGTGCCAGCAGCTTTAGTAGCGGGGGGGTTGAAGAGACCCAGTACTTC.

At least ten counts were recorded for this clonotype. The chain couples TRBV9 to TRBJ2-1; D not resolved. The CDR3 runs 17 residues. Trimming took 4 bases from V and 5 from J, leaving 22 bases between them. CDR1 is SGDLS, CDR2 YYNGEE, per germline. The CDR3 DNA sequence: TGTGCCAGCAGCCCCCAGTATGGAGCAACTGTCCACAATGAGCAGTTCTTC. Its translation: CASSPQYGATVHNEQFF.

This clonotype has ten or more counts. The chain carries TRBV12-3 or TRBV12-4 and TRBJ2-3, with TRBD2 as a possible D gene (7 bases). This CDR3 spans 14 amino acids. The V and J ends lost 7 bases and 5 bases respectively, with 16 bases between them. The CDR3 is CASTAWGGVDTQYF. CDR3 DNA: TGTGCCAGCACCGCCTGGGGGGGCGTAGATACGCAGTATTTT.

This clonotype was seen many times. V gene TRBV7-9 combines with J gene TRBJ1-4; D remains ambiguous. The V gene lost 5 bases and the J gene lost 2 bases, with 12 bases spanning the gap. The length of the CDR3 is 15 residues. Germline V gene sequence: CDR1 SEHNR, CDR2 FQNEAQ (reference sequence). This CDR3 is CASSEPLRTNEKLFF. Written as DNA, the CDR3 is TGTGCCAGCAGCGAACCTTTAAGGACTAATGAAAAACTGTTTTTT.